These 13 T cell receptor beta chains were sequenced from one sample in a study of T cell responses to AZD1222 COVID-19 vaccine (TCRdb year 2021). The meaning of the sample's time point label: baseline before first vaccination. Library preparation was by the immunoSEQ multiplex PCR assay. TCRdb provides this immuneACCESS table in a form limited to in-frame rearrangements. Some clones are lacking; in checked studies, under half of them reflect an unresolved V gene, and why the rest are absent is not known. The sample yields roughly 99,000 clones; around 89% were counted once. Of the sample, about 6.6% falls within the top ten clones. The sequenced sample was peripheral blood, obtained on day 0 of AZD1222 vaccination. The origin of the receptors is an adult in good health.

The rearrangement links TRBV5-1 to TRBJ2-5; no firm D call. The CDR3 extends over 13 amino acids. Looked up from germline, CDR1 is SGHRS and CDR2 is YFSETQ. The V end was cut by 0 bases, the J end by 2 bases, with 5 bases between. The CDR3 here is CASSLEQQETQYF. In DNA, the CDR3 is TGCGCCAGCAGCTTGGAACAGCAAGAGACCCAGTACTTC.

CDR3 amino acids: CASRQGARSPLHF. The CDR3 DNA reads TGTGCCAGCAGACAGGGGGCGCGTTCACCCCTCCACTTT. The V call is TRBV27, the J call TRBJ1-6; the match to TRBD1 covers 9 bases. Germline lookup yields CDR1 MNHEY and CDR2 SMNVEV (reference sequence). V shed 6 bases and J 9 bases; nucleotides not matched to a gene: 3. The CDR3 contains 13 residues.

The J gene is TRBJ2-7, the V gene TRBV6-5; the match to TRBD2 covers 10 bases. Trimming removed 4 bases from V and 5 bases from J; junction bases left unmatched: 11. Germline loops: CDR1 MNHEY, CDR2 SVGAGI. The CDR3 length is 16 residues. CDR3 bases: TGTGCCAGCAGTTTTCTAGCGGGAGCAAGTTTTAACGAGCAGTACTTC. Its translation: CASSFLAGASFNEQYF.

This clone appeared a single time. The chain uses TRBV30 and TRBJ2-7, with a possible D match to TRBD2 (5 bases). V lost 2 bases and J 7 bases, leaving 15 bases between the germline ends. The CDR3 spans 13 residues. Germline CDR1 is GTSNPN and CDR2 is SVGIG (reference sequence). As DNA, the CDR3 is TGTGCCTGGAGTCGAGGGTCTGTCCTGGAGCAGTACTTC. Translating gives CAWSRGSVLEQYF.

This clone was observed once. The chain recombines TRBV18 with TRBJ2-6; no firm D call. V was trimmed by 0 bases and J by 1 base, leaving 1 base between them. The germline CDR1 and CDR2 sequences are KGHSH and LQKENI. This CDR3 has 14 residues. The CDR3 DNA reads TGTGCCAGCTCACCACCGTCTGGGGCCAACGTCCTGACTTTC. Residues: CASSPPSGANVLTF.

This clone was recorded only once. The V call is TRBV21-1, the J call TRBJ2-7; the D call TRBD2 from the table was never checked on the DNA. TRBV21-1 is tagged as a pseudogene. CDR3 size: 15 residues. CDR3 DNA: TGTGCCAGCAGCAAATTTAGCGGGAGCTCCTACGAGCAGTACTTC. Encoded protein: CASSKFSGSSYEQYF.

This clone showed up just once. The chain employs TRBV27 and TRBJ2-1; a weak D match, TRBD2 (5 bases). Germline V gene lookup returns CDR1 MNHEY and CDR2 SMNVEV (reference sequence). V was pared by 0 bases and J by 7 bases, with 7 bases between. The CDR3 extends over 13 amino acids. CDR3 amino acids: CASSLSTGNEQFF. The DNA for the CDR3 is TGTGCCAGCAGTTTATCGACGGGGAATGAGCAGTTCTTC.

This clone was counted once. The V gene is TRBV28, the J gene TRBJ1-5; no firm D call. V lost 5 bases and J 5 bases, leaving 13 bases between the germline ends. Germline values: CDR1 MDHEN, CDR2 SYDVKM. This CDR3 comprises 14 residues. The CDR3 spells CASSPSSRYQPQHF. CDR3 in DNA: TGTGCCAGCAGTCCCTCCAGCAGGTATCAGCCCCAGCATTTT.

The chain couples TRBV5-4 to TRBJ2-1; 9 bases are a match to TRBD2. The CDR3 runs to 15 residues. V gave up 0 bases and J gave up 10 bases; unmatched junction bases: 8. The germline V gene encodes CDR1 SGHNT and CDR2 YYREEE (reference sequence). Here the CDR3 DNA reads TGTGCCAGCAGCTTGGTCTTTAGCGGGAGTGTGGAGCAGTTCTTC. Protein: CASSLVFSGSVEQFF.

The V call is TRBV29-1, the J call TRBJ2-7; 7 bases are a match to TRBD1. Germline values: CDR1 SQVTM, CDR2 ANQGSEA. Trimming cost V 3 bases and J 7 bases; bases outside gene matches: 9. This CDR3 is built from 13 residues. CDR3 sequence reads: CSVDKGRGLEQYF. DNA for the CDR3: TGCAGCGTTGACAAGGGTAGGGGGCTTGAGCAGTACTTC.

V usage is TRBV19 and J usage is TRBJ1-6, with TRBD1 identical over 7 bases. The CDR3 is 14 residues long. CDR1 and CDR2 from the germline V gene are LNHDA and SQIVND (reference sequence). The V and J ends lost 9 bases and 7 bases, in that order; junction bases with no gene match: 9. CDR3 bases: TGTGCCAGCTCACCCCGACAGGGAAATTCACCCCTCCACTTT. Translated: CASSPRQGNSPLHF.

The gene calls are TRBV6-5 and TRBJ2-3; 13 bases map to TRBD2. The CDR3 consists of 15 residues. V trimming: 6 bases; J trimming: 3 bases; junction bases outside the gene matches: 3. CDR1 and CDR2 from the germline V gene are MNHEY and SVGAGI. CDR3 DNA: TGTGCCAGCAGACGGACTAGCGGGGGTACAGATACGCAGTATTTT. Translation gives CASRRTSGGTDTQYF.

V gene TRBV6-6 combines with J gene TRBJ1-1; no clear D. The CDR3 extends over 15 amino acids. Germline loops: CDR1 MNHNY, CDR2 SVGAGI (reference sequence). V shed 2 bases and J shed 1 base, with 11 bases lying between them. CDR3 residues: CASSYPRRENTEAFF. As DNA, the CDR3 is TGTGCCAGCAGTTACCCCCGCAGAGAGAACACTGAAGCTTTCTTT.